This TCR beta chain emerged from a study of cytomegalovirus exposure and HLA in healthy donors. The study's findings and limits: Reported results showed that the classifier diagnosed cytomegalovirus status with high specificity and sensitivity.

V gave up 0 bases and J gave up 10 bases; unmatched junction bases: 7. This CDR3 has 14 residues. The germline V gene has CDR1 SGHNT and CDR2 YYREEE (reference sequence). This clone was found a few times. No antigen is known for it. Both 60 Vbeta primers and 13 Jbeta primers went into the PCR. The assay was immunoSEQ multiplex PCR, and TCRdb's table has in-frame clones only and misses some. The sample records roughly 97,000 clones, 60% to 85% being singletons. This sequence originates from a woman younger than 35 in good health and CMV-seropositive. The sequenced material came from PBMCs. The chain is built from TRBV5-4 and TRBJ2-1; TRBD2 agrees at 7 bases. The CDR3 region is CASSLELSGGEQFF. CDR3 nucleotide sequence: TGTGCCAGCAGCTTGGAACTATCCGGGGGGGAGCAGTTCTTC.